A single sample is the source of the 16 T cell receptor beta chains below, sequenced in a study of control samples from healthy donors and cancer patients. The repertoire was sequenced with immunoSEQ multiplex PCR; TCRdb's copy has only in-frame clones and lacks some. The repertoire holds about 44,000 clones, with more than 75% as singletons. Sequenced: PBMCs. These receptors came from a woman aged 60 to 75 with lung cancer.

The CDR3 DNA reads as TGTGCCAGCAGCTTAGCGGCTTCAGGAGGGTGGAATGAGCAGTTCTTC. It encodes CASSLAASGGWNEQFF. The chain uses TRBV7-2 and TRBJ2-1, with D perhaps TRBD2 (6 bases). V lost 0 bases and J 7 bases, leaving 16 bases between the germline ends. This CDR3 contains 16 residues. The germline gives CDR1 SGHTA, CDR2 FQGNSA. Based on the CDR3 plus reference TRBV7-2 and TRBJ2-1, the full variable domain is GAGVSQSPSNKVTEKGKDVELRCDPISGHTALYWYRQSLGQGLEFLIYFQGNSAPDKSGLPSDRFSAERTGGSVSTLTIQRTQQEDSAVYLCASSLAASGGWNEQFFGPGTRLTVL.

The chain joins TRBV10-2 to TRBJ1-1; no reliable D call. CDR3 size: 15 residues. Trimming took 6 bases from V and 0 from J, leaving 14 bases between them. CDR1 is WSHSY and CDR2 is SAAADI in the germline V gene. As DNA, the CDR3 is TGCGCCAGCAGAAAGGGTTTCGACTTGAACACTGAAGCTTTCTTT. This translates into CASRKGFDLNTEAFF.

The V and J genes are TRBV18 and TRBJ2-1; 9 nucleotides agree with TRBD2. V dropped 3 bases and J dropped 5; count of bases not matched to a gene: 5. The CDR3 is 15 amino acids. In germline, CDR1 is KGHSH, CDR2 LQKENI. The CDR3 here is CASSPGLAGHNEQFF. In DNA form, the CDR3 reads TGTGCCAGCTCACCGGGTCTAGCGGGACACAATGAGCAGTTCTTC.

The chain couples TRBV5-5 to TRBJ1-1; D not certain. The CDR3 runs 15 residues. V was pared by 0 bases and J by 1 base, with 10 bases between. CDR1 is SGHKS and CDR2 is YYEKEE in the germline V gene (reference sequence). The CDR3 here is CASSLAGSQNTEAFF. CDR3 DNA: TGTGCCAGCAGCTTGGCCGGCAGCCAGAACACTGAAGCTTTCTTT. Supplemented by reference TRBV5-5 and TRBJ1-1, the full variable domain reads DAGVTQSPTHLIKTRGQQVTLRCSPISGHKSVSWYQQVLGQGPQFIFQYYEKEERGRGNFPDRFSARQFPNYSSELNVNALLLGDSALYLCASSLAGSQNTEAFFGQGTRLTVV.

V is TRBV15 and J is TRBJ1-4; D ambiguous. Germline CDR1 LNHNV, CDR2 YYDKDF (reference sequence). The CDR3 consists of 15 residues. V dropped 1 base and J dropped 0 bases, with 6 bases sitting between them. This CDR3 reads CATSRVGSTNEKLFF. DNA of the CDR3: TGTGCCACCAGCAGAGTGGGGTCAACTAATGAAAAACTGTTTTTT.

The gene calls are TRBV19 and TRBJ1-4; maybe TRBD1 (6 bases). Germline V gene lookup returns CDR1 LNHDA and CDR2 SQIVND (reference sequence). Trimming pared 4 bases from V and 3 bases from J, leaving 12 bases between. This CDR3 comprises 15 residues. The CDR3 sequence is CASSKGGLANEKLFF. DNA of the CDR3: TGTGCCAGTAGTAAAGGGGGGCTGGCTAATGAAAAACTGTTTTTT.

The chain links TRBV5-1 to TRBJ2-7; the D is unclear. Germline CDR1 and CDR2: SGHRS and YFSETQ. The CDR3 runs to 15 residues. Trimming took off 1 base at V and 6 bases at J, with 17 bases between the two ends. The CDR3 region is CASSLTARTRAEQYF. CDR3 DNA: TGCGCCAGCAGCTTGACCGCAAGAACAAGGGCCGAGCAGTACTTC.

This clone was picked up one time. The rearrangement uses TRBV6-5 and TRBJ1-1; the D is unclear. The CDR3 is 13 residues long. V was pared by 2 bases and J by 4 bases, with 8 bases between. Germline V gene sequence: CDR1 MNHEY, CDR2 SVGAGI. The CDR3 loop reads CASSYGKFTEAFF. DNA for the CDR3: TGTGCCAGCAGTTACGGGAAATTCACTGAAGCTTTCTTT.

The chain has TRBV19 and TRBJ1-1; no firm D call. V was shortened by 1 base and J by 7 bases, with 7 bases between the two germline ends. The CDR3 covers 12 residues. CDR1 and CDR2 from the germline V gene are LNHDA and SQIVND (reference sequence). CDR3 nucleotides: TGTGCCAGTAGTATAGGCGGCAGTGAAGCTTTCTTT. Amino acids: CASSIGGSEAFF. Together with reference TRBV19 and TRBJ1-1, the CDR3 gives the full variable domain: DGGITQSPKYLFRKEGQNVTLSCEQNLNHDAMYWYRQDPGQGLRLIYYSQIVNDFQKGDIAEGYSVSREKKESFPLTVTSAQKNPTAFYLCASSIGGSEAFFGQGTRLTVV.

The gene calls are TRBV29-1 and TRBJ2-7, with a tentative D call TRBD2 (6 bases). The germline gives CDR1 SQVTM, CDR2 ANQGSEA. The CDR3 contains 14 residues. The ends were cut back, 4 bases at V and 0 bases at J, with 13 bases in the middle. The CDR3 reads CSVGFASDSYEQYF. The CDR3 DNA follows: TGCAGCGTTGGTTTTGCTAGCGACTCCTACGAGCAGTACTTC.

The rearrangement joins TRBV2 to TRBJ2-1; maybe TRBD2 (7 bases). The CDR3 length is 14 residues. Trimming stripped 7 bases from V and 8 bases from J, with 18 bases between. Per the germline V gene, CDR1 is SNHLY and CDR2 is FYNNEI. CDR3 coding DNA: TGTGCCAGCACAAAACAGGGAGGGAGCGATGAGCAGTTCTTC. This codes for CASTKQGGSDEQFF.

The gene calls are TRBV19 and TRBJ2-5; the D call may be TRBD1 or TRBD2 (5 bases each). The V end lost 5 bases, the J end lost 5 bases, and 18 bases lay between the germline ends. The CDR3 covers 15 residues. Per the germline V gene, CDR1 is LNHDA and CDR2 is SQIVND (reference sequence). The CDR3 here is CASSPLKGRGETQYF. In nucleotides, the CDR3 is TGTGCCAGTAGTCCCCTAAAGGGGCGAGGGGAGACCCAGTACTTC.

The V call is TRBV5-4, the J call TRBJ1-2; D uncertain. V gave up 0 bases and J gave up 4 bases, with 13 bases separating them. Per the germline V gene, CDR1 is SGHNT and CDR2 is YYREEE (reference sequence). This CDR3 is 15 amino acids long. The chain's CDR3 is CASSLAAGSFYGYTF. For the CDR3, the DNA is TGTGCCAGCAGCTTGGCAGCAGGCAGTTTCTATGGCTACACCTTC.

The rearrangement links TRBV19 to TRBJ2-7, with D possibly matching TRBD2 (6 bases). Per germline, CDR1 LNHDA and CDR2 SQIVND (reference sequence). This CDR3 has 14 residues. Trimming left V 7 bases short and J 0 bases short, with 13 bases between. The CDR3 DNA is TGTGCCAGTAAAGGTTGGCGGGACTCCTACGAGCAGTACTTC. Its translation: CASKGWRDSYEQYF. The whole variable domain, remainder taken from reference TRBV19 and TRBJ2-7, is DGGITQSPKYLFRKEGQNVTLSCEQNLNHDAMYWYRQDPGQGLRLIYYSQIVNDFQKGDIAEGYSVSREKKESFPLTVTSAQKNPTAFYLCASKGWRDSYEQYFGPGTRLTVT.

The chain uses TRBV2 and TRBJ2-6; either TRBD1 or TRBD2 may fit D (6 bases each). V shed 6 bases and J shed 0 bases, with 12 bases lying between them. CDR3 length: 16 amino acids. Looked up from germline, CDR1 is SNHLY and CDR2 is FYNNEI. Here the CDR3 DNA reads TGTGCCAGCAGGCCGGGGGCCAGCTCTGGGGCCAACGTCCTGACTTTC. It codes for CASRPGASSGANVLTF.

This sequence joins TRBV7-9 and TRBJ2-5; D remains ambiguous. Germline CDR1 is SEHNR and CDR2 is FQNEAQ (reference sequence). There are 12 residues in the CDR3. Trimming cost V 2 bases and J 0 bases, with 1 base left between them. The CDR3 region has the DNA TGTGCCAGCAGCTTAAACCAAGAGACCCAGTACTTC. It translates to CASSLNQETQYF.